This TCR beta chain was identified during a study of blood T cell repertoires in COVID-19. Study overall: The origin of the acute and convalescent COVID-19 samples was the United States, Italy and Spain. The analysed material was cDNA or gDNA that came from T cells, B-cell-depleted T cells, or PBMCs.

The table came from immunoSEQ multiplex PCR; TCRdb's copy has only in-frame clones and leaves some out. Counted here are about 73,000 clones, roughly 89% occurring once; the ten biggest clones make up around 9%. The germline gives CDR1 MNHEY, CDR2 SMNVEV (reference sequence). This CDR3 has 14 amino acids. Trimming pared 4 bases from V and 4 bases from J, leaving 13 bases between. The chain uses TRBV27 and TRBJ1-1; D is undetermined. The sample taken for sequencing was peripheral blood. The TCR comes from an elderly man with acute or convalescent COVID-19. This CDR3 is CASSSPGYGTEAFF. As DNA, the CDR3 is TGTGCCAGCAGTTCCCCCGGGTACGGCACTGAAGCTTTCTTT.